Following are 27 T cell receptor beta chains from one sample sequenced in a study of TIL therapy for anti-PD-1-resistant metastatic lung cancer. Time point described: pre-treatment sample, taken before nivolumab and TIL therapy. The tumor samples were excised metastases, mostly pleural nodules or supraclavicular lymph nodes. This was the immunoSEQ v3 assay. Using immunoSEQ multiplex PCR, the repertoire was profiled, and TCRdb retains in-frame clones only, with some absent. Among around 100,000 clones, roughly 65% were seen once, and the ten largest hold 9.5% to 13%. Here the sequenced sample was tumor tissue, taken at baseline. The receptors derive from a person aged 25 to 85 with non-small cell lung cancer.

This rearrangement joins TRBV18 to TRBJ2-4, with D uncertain. The germline gives CDR1 KGHSH, CDR2 LQKENI. The CDR3 extends over 15 amino acids. V lost 0 bases to trimming and J lost 1 base, with 7 bases between them. The CDR3 region has the DNA TGTGCCAGCTCACCACCGGCAACGGCCAAAAACATTCAGTACTTC. Amino acid sequence: CASSPPATAKNIQYF.

The chain recombines TRBV7-7 with TRBJ2-2; TRBD2 is a possible D gene (5 bases). From germline, CDR1 is SSHAT and CDR2 FNYEAQ (reference sequence). V was pared by 8 bases and J by 7 bases, with 8 bases between. This CDR3 spans 11 amino acids. CDR3 residues: CASREGGELFF. The CDR3 DNA reads as TGTGCCAGCCGGGAAGGCGGGGAGCTGTTTTTT. The full variable domain, in which reference TRBV7-7 and TRBJ2-2 provide the parts outside the CDR3, is GAGVSQSPRYKVTKRGQDVTLRCDPISSHATLYWYQQALGQGPEFLTYFNYEAQPDKSGLPSDRFSAERPEGSISTLTIQRTEQRDSAMYRCASREGGELFFGEGSRLTVL.

This chain links TRBV6-6 with TRBJ2-5, with 7 bases fitting TRBD2. Germline assignment: CDR1 MNHNY and CDR2 SVGAGI (reference sequence). Trimming cost V 5 bases and J 1 base; bases outside gene matches: 10. This CDR3 is 16 amino acids long. The CDR3 DNA reads TGTGCCAGCAGTGTCGATGGGAGGGCTTCCCAAGAGACCCAGTACTTC. As protein: CASSVDGRASQETQYF.

This clone was found a few times. The rearrangement links TRBV7-6 to TRBJ2-1, with TRBD2 identical over 11 bases. The V segment lost 1 base and the J segment 6 bases; nucleotides outside the gene matches: 5. The germline gives CDR1 SGHVS, CDR2 FNYEAQ. The CDR3 consists of 16 residues. The CDR3 reads CASSLVALAGVNEQFF. For the CDR3, the DNA is TGTGCCAGCAGCTTAGTAGCACTAGCGGGGGTCAATGAGCAGTTCTTC.

This chain uses TRBV2 with TRBJ2-7; TRBD1 agrees at 9 bases. Per germline, CDR1 SNHLY and CDR2 FYNNEI. CDR3 length: 17 residues. With 5 bases clipped from V and 3 bases from J, the junction kept 14 bases outside the gene matches. The chain's CDR3 is CASSRPWTGDIYYEQYF. DNA for the CDR3: TGTGCCAGCAGTCGACCGTGGACAGGGGATATATACTACGAGCAGTACTTC.

There are a few counts of this clone. The gene calls are TRBV5-1 and TRBJ2-1; the D gene is possibly TRBD1 (6 bases). Germline loops: CDR1 SGHRS, CDR2 YFSETQ. The CDR3 runs to 16 residues. Deletions cut 4 bases from V and 9 bases from J, with 23 bases between. The CDR3 is CASSSKQGTSLTEQFF. CDR3 nucleotide sequence: TGCGCCAGCAGCAGCAAACAGGGTACCAGCCTGACTGAGCAGTTCTTC.

This rearrangement joins TRBV11-2 to TRBJ2-7, with D maybe TRBD2 (5 bases). V was pared by 0 bases and J by 11 bases, with 11 bases between. CDR3 length equals 12 residues. Germline V gives CDR1 SGHAT, CDR2 FQNNGV. CDR3 nucleotides: TGTGCCAGCAGCTTAGACGGGGTGAAGGAGTACTTC. This sequence encodes CASSLDGVKEYF.

This sequence joins TRBV24-1 and TRBJ2-3; D not certain. V gave up 7 bases and J gave up 1 base, with 8 bases separating them. Per germline, CDR1 KGHDR and CDR2 SFDVKD. The CDR3 has 13 residues. The CDR3 sequence is CATRGWGTDTQYF. The CDR3 bases are TGTGCCACCAGGGGTTGGGGCACAGATACGCAGTATTTT.

V is TRBV3-1 (or the pseudogene TRBV3-2) and J is TRBJ1-2, with D possibly matching TRBD1 (5 bases). CDR3 length: 14 amino acids. V shed 1 base and J shed 7 bases, with 13 bases lying between them. CDR1 is LGHDT and CDR2 is YNNKEL in the germline V gene (reference sequence). DNA for the CDR3: TGTGCCAGCAGCCAAGGAGGCAGGGCGGGTGGCTACACCTTC. Amino acid sequence: CASSQGGRAGGYTF.

This clone has at least ten counts. The V and J genes are TRBV29-1 and TRBJ1-5, with 8 bases matching TRBD1. V trimming: 6 bases; J trimming: 2 bases; junction bases outside the gene matches: 3. The CDR3 spans 13 residues. Germline V CDR1 and CDR2: SQVTM, ANQGSEA. CDR3 DNA sequence: TGCAGCGTCCGGACAGGGCGCAATCAGCCCCAGCATTTT. Translating it yields CSVRTGRNQPQHF.

The chain recombines TRBV29-1 with TRBJ1-1; no firm D call. The CDR3 is 12 amino acids. Between the trimmed V and J ends, which lost 4 bases and 1 base, there was a span of 7 bases. The germline V gene encodes CDR1 SQVTM and CDR2 ANQGSEA. The CDR3 sequence: CSVVAPNTEAFF. CDR3 bases: TGCAGCGTTGTAGCACCGAACACTGAAGCTTTCTTT.

This clone was observed at least ten times. V gene TRBV5-6 combines with J gene TRBJ1-2, with TRBD1 identical over 8 bases. V gave up 2 bases and J gave up 5 bases; unmatched junction bases: 8. Per the germline V gene, CDR1 is SGHDT and CDR2 is YYEEEE. CDR3 size: 15 residues. Here the CDR3 reads CASSFRTGLKYGYTF. The CDR3 bases are TGTGCCAGCAGCTTTAGGACAGGGCTTAAGTATGGCTACACCTTC.

This clone was recorded a few times. The V call is TRBV5-1, the J call TRBJ1-1; D may be TRBD1 (5 bases). V was pared by 1 base and J by 1 base, with 11 bases between. This CDR3 is built from 15 residues. Germline V gives CDR1 SGHRS, CDR2 YFSETQ. In DNA form, the CDR3 reads TGCGCCAGCAGCTTGACCAGACAGAAGAACACTGAAGCTTTCTTT. This gives the protein CASSLTRQKNTEAFF.

The chain uses TRBV29-1 and TRBJ2-3; 7 bases are a match to TRBD1. The CDR3 is made up of 13 amino acids. Trimming at V came to 4 bases and at J to 6 bases, leaving 7 bases not matched to a gene. Germline CDR1 reads SQVTM; CDR2 reads ANQGSEA. The CDR3 protein is CSVGTGQRDTQYF. CDR3 bases: TGCAGCGTTGGGACAGGCCAACGGGATACGCAGTATTTT.

The chain has TRBV6-2 or TRBV6-3 and TRBJ2-7; D possibly corresponds to TRBD2 (6 bases). This CDR3 has 17 residues. V lost 5 bases and J lost 0, with 20 bases in between. CDR1 MNHEY and CDR2 SVGEGT come from the germline V gene. CDR3 coding DNA: TGTGCCAGCAGTCAGACGGAGGGTAGACGACTCTCCTACGAGCAGTACTTC. The encoded protein is CASSQTEGRRLSYEQYF.

The rearrangement links TRBV5-4 to TRBJ1-1; the D is unclear. The V gene lost 4 bases and the J gene lost 4 bases, with 11 bases spanning the gap. Germline V gene data show CDR1 as SGHNT and CDR2 as YYREEE (reference sequence). The CDR3 runs to 13 residues. In DNA form, the CDR3 reads TGTGCCAGCAGCCAGCTGTCCGGCACTGAAGCTTTCTTT. Its translation is CASSQLSGTEAFF.

CDR3 residues: CASSWSWASNSPLHF. The CDR3 coding sequence is TGTGCCAGCAGCTGGAGCTGGGCTAGTAATTCACCCCTCCACTTT. The rearrangement uses TRBV6-5 and TRBJ1-6, with D uncertain. V lost 6 bases and J 6 bases, leaving 15 bases between the germline ends. This CDR3 contains 15 residues. Per germline, CDR1 MNHEY and CDR2 SVGAGI.

The chain uses TRBV6-5 and TRBJ1-1; D is perhaps TRBD1 (5 bases). Germline V gene lookup returns CDR1 MNHEY and CDR2 SVGAGI. This CDR3 is 15 amino acids long. Trimming cost V 5 bases and J 11 bases, with 24 bases left between them. The chain's CDR3 is CASSREAGRMREAFF. CDR3 in DNA: TGTGCCAGCAGTAGGGAGGCAGGGCGTATGAGAGAGGCTTTCTTT.

The chain has TRBV7-6 and TRBJ1-4, with D possibly matching TRBD1 (6 bases). Germline assignment: CDR1 SGHVS and CDR2 FNYEAQ. With 3 bases removed from V and 6 bases from J, the gap between germline ends came to 14 bases. CDR3 length: 15 amino acids. CDR3 residues: CASSLGAGVDEKLFF. The CDR3 DNA sequence: TGTGCCAGCAGCTTGGGGGCAGGGGTGGATGAAAAACTGTTTTTT. The full variable domain, its missing parts supplied by reference TRBV7-6 and TRBJ1-4, is GAGVSQSPRYKVTKRGQDVALRCDPISGHVSLYWYRQALGQGPEFLTYFNYEAQQDKSGLPNDRFSAERPEGSISTLTIQRTEQRDSAMYRCASSLGAGVDEKLFFGSGTQLSVL.

V usage is TRBV6-5 and J usage is TRBJ2-7; 9 nucleotides line up with TRBD2. After removal of 10 bases from V and 1 base from J, the junction contained 5 bases not matched to a gene. This CDR3 comprises 13 residues. The V gene's germline CDR1 is MNHEY and CDR2 SVGAGI. The CDR3, as DNA: TGTGCCATCCAGCGGGAGGTATCCTACGAGCAGTACTTC. Protein sequence: CAIQREVSYEQYF.

The chain links TRBV5-1 to TRBJ1-5, with 9 bases lining up with TRBD1. The CDR3 is made up of 15 amino acids. V lost 2 bases, J lost 3 bases, and 3 bases stayed unmatched. Germline loops: CDR1 SGHRS, CDR2 YFSETQ. The CDR3 nucleotides are TGCGCCAGCAGCTTCGGGACAGGGAACAATCAGCCCCAGCATTTT. It codes for CASSFGTGNNQPQHF.

This rearrangement joins TRBV6-5 to TRBJ2-3, with D possibly TRBD2 on 5 matching bases. Trimming left V 0 bases short and J 7 bases short, with 11 bases between. This CDR3 spans 14 amino acids. The germline V gene encodes CDR1 MNHEY and CDR2 SVGAGI. CDR3 coding DNA: TGTGCCAGCAGTTACTCAGCGGCCGGCTATACGCAGTATTTT. It specifies CASSYSAAGYTQYF.

V usage is TRBV19 and J usage is TRBJ2-5, with a tentative D call TRBD2 (6 bases). CDR3 length equals 15 residues. Per germline, CDR1 LNHDA and CDR2 SQIVND (reference sequence). Deletions cut 6 bases from V and 7 bases from J, with 21 bases between. The CDR3 DNA sequence: TGTGCCAGTAGAGGTGGCACCGGGGGTGCGGCGACCCAGTACTTC. Translated: CASRGGTGGAATQYF.

In this sample, this clone turned up a few times. The chain combines TRBV6-5 with TRBJ1-1; D remains ambiguous. The CDR3 contains 14 residues. The germline V gene encodes CDR1 MNHEY and CDR2 SVGAGI. With 7 bases removed from V and 1 base from J, the gap between germline ends came to 13 bases. CDR3 bases: TGTGCCAGCAATCCCTACCGGGGGAACACTGAAGCTTTCTTT. Its translation: CASNPYRGNTEAFF.

The J gene is TRBJ2-1, the V gene TRBV5-1; maybe TRBD1 (6 bases). The germline V gene encodes CDR1 SGHRS and CDR2 YFSETQ. Trimming cost V 4 bases and J 0 bases, with 17 bases left between them. CDR3 length: 17 amino acids. The DNA of the CDR3 is TGCGCCAGCAGCCAGCTCCGGGGACAAAGCTCCTACAATGAGCAGTTCTTC. Translation: CASSQLRGQSSYNEQFF.

The genes are TRBV19 and TRBJ2-7; no firm D call. The V gene lost 3 bases and the J gene lost 1 base, with 10 bases spanning the gap. Germline CDR1 and CDR2: LNHDA and SQIVND (reference sequence). This CDR3 is 14 amino acids long. The DNA of the CDR3 is TGTGCCAGTAGTATGAGACCCGGATCCTACGAGCAGTACTTC. Encoded protein: CASSMRPGSYEQYF.

This sequence joins TRBV12-3 or TRBV12-4 and TRBJ1-1, with a tentative D call TRBD1 (5 bases). This CDR3 comprises 13 residues. Trimming shortened V by 9 bases and J by 0 bases, and 11 bases separated the two germline ends. The CDR3 nucleotides read TGTGCCAGTCGGGGGGGGTTGAACACTGAAGCTTTCTTT. Protein product: CASRGGLNTEAFF.